One sample yielded the 28 T cell receptor beta chains listed below, sequenced in a study of shared clonotypes between healthy human individuals. Generated by immunoSEQ multiplex PCR, the TCRdb table keeps only in-frame clones and is missing some. The sample holds 550,000 to 800,000 clones, approximately 74% seen once. Sequencing used memory CD4+ T cells sorted from blood. Subset reported: CD45RA-negative fraction. The receptor set was obtained from a woman aged 30 to 39 in good health.

With regard to this clone: In the same sample, other DNA sequences code for this CDR3. The V call is TRBV15, the J call TRBJ1-4; the D is unclear. The germline gives CDR1 LNHNV, CDR2 YYDKDF (reference sequence). The CDR3 has 14 amino acids. V was shortened by 2 bases and J by 4 bases, with 8 bases between the two germline ends. The DNA for the CDR3 is TGTGCCACCAGCAGATCATCTCATAATGAAAAACTGTTTTTT. This translates into CATSRSSHNEKLFF. Filled out from reference TRBV15 and TRBJ1-4, the complete variable domain reads DAMVIQNPRYQVTQFGKPVTLSCSQTLNHNVMYWYQQKSSQAPKLLFHYYDKDFNNEADTPDNFQSRRPNTSFCFLDIRSPGLGDTAMYLCATSRSSHNEKLFFGSGTQLSVL.

This chain uses TRBV19 with TRBJ1-4; D remains unclear. Germline V CDR1 and CDR2: LNHDA, SQIVND (reference sequence). Trimming removed 5 bases from V and 0 bases from J, with 10 bases in between. This CDR3 contains 15 residues. CDR3 in DNA: TGTGCCAGTAGTGTGACACAAACAACTAATGAAAAACTGTTTTTT. Amino acid sequence: CASSVTQTTNEKLFF.

The chain has TRBV5-1 and TRBJ1-1, with D unclear. The CDR3 is 15 residues long. Trimming took off 1 base at V and 2 bases at J, with 12 bases between the two ends. In germline, CDR1 is SGHRS, CDR2 YFSETQ. CDR3 protein: CASSLLIGPNTEAFF. The CDR3 DNA is TGCGCCAGCAGCTTGTTGATTGGGCCAAACACTGAAGCTTTCTTT.

The chain is built from TRBV5-1 and TRBJ2-5, with TRBD2 matching 9 bases. Germline CDR1 SGHRS, CDR2 YFSETQ. The CDR3 has 15 residues. J lost 5 bases, V lost 4 bases, and 9 bases had no gene match. The CDR3 DNA is TGCGCCAGCAGCAGATTAGCGGGAGTTCGGGAGACCCAGTACTTC. As protein: CASSRLAGVRETQYF.

This chain uses TRBV7-3 with TRBJ2-4, with 9 bases aligning to TRBD1. Germline V gene sequence: CDR1 SGHTA, CDR2 FQGTGA. V lost 6 bases, J lost 3 bases, and 3 bases stayed unmatched. The CDR3 totals 14 residues. In DNA, the CDR3 is TGTGCCAGCAGTCCGGGACAGGGCAAAAACATTCAGTACTTC. It specifies CASSPGQGKNIQYF.

The rearrangement links TRBV28 to TRBJ1-1; 7 positions match TRBD1. This CDR3 is built from 15 residues. V was clipped by 5 bases and J by 6 bases; unmatched bases: 12. Looked up from germline, CDR1 is MDHEN and CDR2 is SYDVKM. This chain's CDR3 is CASSNTRQGWAEAFF. The CDR3 DNA sequence: TGTGCCAGCAGTAACACACGACAGGGATGGGCTGAAGCTTTCTTT.

The CDR3 spells CASSLGGVSNQPQHF. CDR3 DNA sequence: TGTGCCAGCAGCCTAGGGGGGGTTAGCAATCAGCCCCAGCATTTT. The chain joins TRBV7-9 to TRBJ1-5; D is possibly TRBD1 (6 bases). Between the trimmed V and J ends, which lost 5 bases and 0 bases, there was a span of 11 bases. The CDR3 sequence is 15 residues long. Germline V CDR1 and CDR2: SEHNR, FQNEAQ (reference sequence).

A remark on this clone: This CDR3 is also generated by other DNA sequences in the sample. This sequence joins TRBV6-1 and TRBJ1-5; D remains unclear. The CDR3 runs to 13 residues. Trimming stripped 7 bases from V and 1 base from J, with 8 bases between. The germline V gene has CDR1 MNHNS and CDR2 SASEGT. The CDR3 is CASTRGSNQPQHF. CDR3 bases: TGTGCCAGCACGCGCGGAAGCAATCAGCCCCAGCATTTT.

A few counts support this clone. The rearrangement joins TRBV6-1 to TRBJ1-1; D gene uncertain. This CDR3 has 11 residues. CDR1 is MNHNS, CDR2 SASEGT, per germline. Trimming shortened V by 1 base and J by 8 bases, and 5 bases separated the two germline ends. CDR3 region: CASSEDVEAFF. In DNA form, the CDR3 reads TGTGCCAGCAGTGAAGATGTAGAAGCTTTCTTT.

The chain recombines TRBV5-8 with TRBJ2-3, with D perhaps TRBD1 or TRBD2 (5 bases each). The length of the CDR3 is 15 residues. The ends were cut back, 3 bases at V and 2 bases at J, with 13 bases in the middle. The V gene's germline CDR1 is SGHTS and CDR2 YDEGEE. The CDR3 nucleotides are TGTGCCAGCAGCTCTTGGGGCGGGTTCACAGATACGCAGTATTTT. Translated: CASSSWGGFTDTQYF.

The genes are TRBV28 and TRBJ1-2; D is unresolved. Germline CDR1 MDHEN, CDR2 SYDVKM. The CDR3 spans 13 residues. Trimming took 4 bases from V and 4 from J, leaving 10 bases between them. The CDR3 sequence is CASSSPYSYGYTF. The CDR3 DNA sequence: TGTGCCAGCAGTTCACCGTACAGCTATGGCTACACCTTC.

The CDR3 sequence: CASSFRAGDASKNIQYF. CDR3 nucleotides: TGTGCCAGCAGCTTCAGAGCGGGAGATGCGTCCAAAAACATTCAGTACTTC. The chain joins TRBV5-6 to TRBJ2-4; 8 positions match TRBD2. The CDR3 covers 17 residues. With V trimmed by 2 bases and J by 2 bases, 9 bases remained unmatched. CDR1 and CDR2 (germline): SGHDT, YYEEEE.

This clone was counted at least ten times. V and J are TRBV10-3 and TRBJ1-1, with a weak D call TRBD1 (5 bases). Germline values: CDR1 ENHRY, CDR2 SYGVKD. CDR3 length: 15 amino acids. Trimming took off 6 bases at V and 1 base at J, with 15 bases between the two ends. The CDR3 DNA reads as TGTGCCATCAGCAAGGCAGGGACTACGAACACTGAAGCTTTCTTT. It is translated as CAISKAGTTNTEAFF.

The CDR3 here is CASSPTGLKDEKLFF. In DNA, the CDR3 is TGTGCCAGTAGTCCCACGGGGTTAAAGGATGAAAAACTGTTTTTT. The chain links TRBV19 to TRBJ1-4; unclear D gene. Trimming left V 5 bases short and J 6 bases short, with 16 bases between. Germline lookup yields CDR1 LNHDA and CDR2 SQIVND (reference sequence). This CDR3 is built from 15 residues.

The rearrangement links TRBV5-1 to TRBJ2-1; 12 nucleotides match TRBD2. CDR3 size: 18 residues. The germline V gene encodes CDR1 SGHRS and CDR2 YFSETQ. Unmatched junction bases numbered 12, after V lost 2 bases and J lost 6 bases. The CDR3 loop reads CASSFSPGLAGAPNEQFF. In DNA form, the CDR3 reads TGCGCCAGCAGCTTTTCCCCGGGACTAGCGGGTGCCCCCAATGAGCAGTTCTTC.

The chain couples TRBV2 to TRBJ1-4; 10 bases fit TRBD1. This CDR3 is 14 amino acids long. The ends lost 10 bases at V and 7 bases at J; junction bases unmatched: 9. CDR1 is SNHLY, CDR2 FYNNEI, per germline. The CDR3 DNA is TGTGCCACCAGACCGGGACAGGGGCGTGAAAAACTGTTTTTT. Protein product: CATRPGQGREKLFF.

This clone was detected only once. The V gene is TRBV4-2, the J gene TRBJ2-1, with D hard to call. Germline-derived CDR1 and CDR2 are LGHNA and YNFKEQ. Between the trimmed V and J ends, which lost 3 bases and 6 bases, there was a span of 12 bases. The CDR3 has 14 residues. CDR3 in DNA: TGTGCCAGCAGCCATCATGAGAGAGCCAATGAGCAGTTCTTC. The encoded protein is CASSHHERANEQFF.

The rearrangement joins TRBV7-9 to TRBJ1-2; perhaps TRBD1 as D (5 bases). Germline CDR1 SEHNR, CDR2 FQNEAQ (reference sequence). Trimming removed 5 bases at V and 4 bases at J, with 17 bases between. The CDR3 consists of 15 residues. This CDR3 is CASSPPGPTSYGYTF. The CDR3 DNA is TGTGCCAGCAGCCCCCCGGGACCGACGAGCTATGGCTACACCTTC.

This clone appeared a few times. The sample contains more than one DNA sequence encoding this CDR3. The J gene is TRBJ1-2, the V gene TRBV28; tentative D call: TRBD1 (6 bases). V was shortened by 2 bases and J by 4 bases, with 8 bases between the two germline ends. CDR3 length equals 13 residues. The germline V gene has CDR1 MDHEN and CDR2 SYDVKM. CDR3 region: CASSLRGSYGYTF. DNA of the CDR3: TGTGCCAGCAGTTTAAGGGGGAGCTATGGCTACACCTTC.

The rearrangement links TRBV5-1 to TRBJ2-7; no reliable D call. CDR3 length: 13 amino acids. Germline lookup yields CDR1 SGHRS and CDR2 YFSETQ. Trimming removed 0 bases at V and 5 bases at J, with 9 bases between. The CDR3 region is CASSLGSGDEQYF. The CDR3 DNA follows: TGCGCCAGCAGCTTGGGGTCTGGAGACGAGCAGTACTTC.

V gene TRBV21-1 combines with J gene TRBJ2-7; TRBD2 is taken as the D call from the table, unchecked against the DNA. TRBV21-1 is termed a pseudogene. The CDR3 contains 14 residues. The CDR3 region has the DNA TGTGCCAGACTAAGAGGACTAGATCTCTACGAGCAGTACTTC. Amino acid sequence: CARLRGLDLYEQYF.

V and J are TRBV23-1 and TRBJ2-7; D may be TRBD1 (6 bases). TRBV23-1 falls under the ORF class, with uncertain function. The CDR3 runs 13 residues. V was shortened by 7 bases and J by 4 bases, with 14 bases between the two germline ends. CDR3 nucleotide sequence: TGCGCCAGCATCCCTACAGGGCTATACGAGCAGTACTTC. Residues: CASIPTGLYEQYF.

About this clone itself: This could be a read error, since a much larger clone is one nucleotide away. The genes are TRBV28 and TRBJ1-5, with 10 bases identical to TRBD1. This CDR3 has 15 amino acids. Losses at the gene ends were 4 bases for V and 2 bases for J; bases not matched to a gene: 2. Germline CDR1 and CDR2: MDHEN and SYDVKM. In DNA, the CDR3 is TGTGCCAGCAGTTCCGGACAGGGGGGCAATCAGCCCCAGCATTTT. Its translation: CASSSGQGGNQPQHF.

A few counts support this clone. The chain links TRBV5-6 to TRBJ2-7; no clear D. The V end lost 2 bases, the J end lost 8 bases, and 8 bases lay between the germline ends. The CDR3 extends over 11 amino acids. Germline CDR1 reads SGHDT; CDR2 reads YYEEEE. DNA of the CDR3: TGTGCCAGCAGCTTTACATCGAAGCAGTACTTC. It translates to CASSFTSKQYF.

J is TRBJ1-2 and V is TRBV28; 7 positions match TRBD1. Losses at the gene ends were 3 bases for V and 4 bases for J; bases not matched to a gene: 8. The germline V gene has CDR1 MDHEN and CDR2 SYDVKM. The CDR3 contains 15 residues. Written as DNA, the CDR3 is TGTGCCAGCAGTTTCCACGACAGGGTGATCTATGGCTACACCTTC. This translates into CASSFHDRVIYGYTF.

The gene calls are TRBV7-2 and TRBJ2-3; D may correspond to TRBD1 or TRBD2 (5 bases each). This CDR3 spans 16 amino acids. The V end was cut by 5 bases, the J end by 6 bases, with 21 bases between. Germline values: CDR1 SGHTA, CDR2 FQGNSA. The CDR3 nucleotides read TGTGCCAGCAGCGAGTGGTGGGGGAAGGAGTGGGATACGCAGTATTTT. It codes for CASSEWWGKEWDTQYF. The full variable domain, rest sourced from reference TRBV7-2 and TRBJ2-3, is GAGVSQSPSNKVTEKGKDVELRCDPISGHTALYWYRQSLGQGLEFLIYFQGNSAPDKSGLPSDRFSAERTGGSVSTLTIQRTQQEDSAVYLCASSEWWGKEWDTQYFGPGTRLTVL.

This clone was observed a single time. V and J are TRBV19 and TRBJ1-1; 9 positions agree with TRBD1. CDR1 LNHDA and CDR2 SQIVND come from the germline V gene (reference sequence). Trimming took 5 bases from V and 3 from J; bases not matched to a gene: 7. This CDR3 spans 15 amino acids. CDR3 loop: CASSLYRGRDTEAFF. The CDR3 DNA sequence: TGTGCCAGTAGTCTATACAGGGGGCGGGACACTGAAGCTTTCTTT.

The CDR3: CASSSRGSGLRGEQYF. CDR3 sequence (DNA): TGTGCCAGCAGTTCCCGAGGGAGCGGACTGCGTGGCGAGCAGTACTTC. The V gene is TRBV28, the J gene TRBJ2-7, with D possibly matching TRBD2 (5 bases). The CDR3 is made up of 16 amino acids. V was clipped by 4 bases and J by 6 bases, with 22 bases between them. Per germline, CDR1 MDHEN and CDR2 SYDVKM.